This TCR beta chain was documented in a study of blood T cell repertoires in COVID-19 (dated by TCRdb to about 2020). Some background on the complete study: Samples from collaborators originated in the United States, Italy and Spain and spanned both the acute and convalescent phases of COVID-19. The material from the prospective study consisted of cDNA or gDNA derived from T cells, B-cell-depleted T cells, or PBMCs. The repertoires were released in a freely available public database intended as a resource for research on the immune response to SARS-CoV-2. The dataset comprised deeply sampled blood TCRbeta repertoires from subjects exposed to, actively infected with, or recovered from COVID-19. The sample metadata nearly always contained a de-identified subject ID, COVID-19 status, age in years and sex. Where HLA class I and class II types were available, the types were taken from metadata supplied by the sample provider, not from assay-based typing. Samples came from the ongoing ImmuneRACE study (first 160 participants) plus 1,254 subjects from 6 global collaborators. Overall study outcomes, separate from this receptor: The amount of clinical and demographic metadata varied by source and participant and was provided uncurated.

This clone has only one observation. Its antigen is currently not known. No quality values exist for individual bases; no much larger clone is one base distant. CDR3 length: 17 amino acids, cysteine to phenylalanine. Only the CDR3 portion is preserved as DNA: 51 bases, with reading frame beginning at the first base. Via the germline V gene, CDR1 is SNHLY and CDR2 FYNNEI. V is reduced by 5 bases and J by 4 bases, leaving a spacing of 23 bases between them. Collaborating institutions collected whole blood in K2EDTA tubes following their own protocols. For TCRbeta analysis, collaborator samples were shipped as frozen whole blood, as isolated PBMCs, or as DNA extracted from either sample type. The immunoSEQ Assay, a bias-controlled multiplex PCR, was used to amplify TCRbeta CDR3 regions from genomic DNA. Processing in the source paper ran as follows. The number of nucleated cells in each sample was estimated by amplification of reference gene primers within the assay. To quantify the absolute abundance of each unique TCRbeta CDR3 rearrangement, sequence reads were collapsed and filtered. Productive Simpson clonality was computed per sample as the square root of Simpson's diversity index over productive rearrangements. TCRdb limited this immuneACCESS table to in-frame rearrangements with V and J called. A share of clones is missing; checked studies link under half to unresolved V genes, and the rest is unexplained. The V and J calls and the clone size are those of that table, but D and trimming were determined from the DNA. Counted in this sample were more than 95,000 clones; about 75% of them appeared once. The top ten hold just under 20% of the sample.

The chain is made from TRBV2 and TRBJ1-1; the D gene is perhaps TRBD1, from 6 matching bases. The receptor's source is a woman in her 70s with acute or convalescent COVID-19. Material: peripheral blood. The nucleotide sequence reads as follows: TGTGCCAGCAGTAAGGGGGGGGACACCCTATTGGGCACTGAAGCTTTCTTT. Its amino acids are CASSKGGDTLLGTEAFF.